These 25 T cell receptor beta chains were all obtained from the same sample, sequenced in a study of neoadjuvant anti-PD-1 for oral cavity cancer. TCRdb's copy holds only in-frame clones and misses some; the assay was immunoSEQ multiplex PCR. The table has under 20,000 clones, roughly 70% seen once; the top ten hold approximately 2.7%. The specimen was PBMCs, collected before nivolumab (anti-PD-1) treatment. These receptors originate from a person aged 35 to 85 with oral cavity squamous cell carcinoma.

V gene TRBV19 combines with J gene TRBJ1-2, with 8 bases that match TRBD1. V trimming: 7 bases; J trimming: 4 bases; junction bases outside the gene matches: 14. This CDR3 spans 16 amino acids. The germline V gene encodes CDR1 LNHDA and CDR2 SQIVND (reference sequence). The CDR3 reads CASTLSSGQGAYGYTF. The CDR3 DNA is TGTGCCAGTACCCTATCCTCGGGGCAGGGGGCCTATGGCTACACCTTC. The complete variable domain, with remaining parts taken from reference TRBV19 and TRBJ1-2, reads DGGITQSPKYLFRKEGQNVTLSCEQNLNHDAMYWYRQDPGQGLRLIYYSQIVNDFQKGDIAEGYSVSREKKESFPLTVTSAQKNPTAFYLCASTLSSGQGAYGYTFGSGTRLTVV.

The V gene is TRBV5-1, the J gene TRBJ2-5; D is uncertain. The V gene lost 3 bases and the J gene lost 4 bases, with 13 bases spanning the gap. CDR3 length equals 14 residues. Germline V gene lookup returns CDR1 SGHRS and CDR2 YFSETQ. The CDR3 loop reads CASSYFESRETQYF. Here the CDR3 DNA reads TGCGCCAGCAGCTACTTTGAGTCCCGAGAGACCCAGTACTTC.

J is TRBJ1-1 and V is TRBV12-5; tentative D call: TRBD1 (5 bases). V gave up 5 bases and J gave up 4 bases, with 17 bases separating them. CDR3 size: 15 residues. Per germline, CDR1 LGHNT and CDR2 FRNRAP. The DNA for the CDR3 is TGTGCTAGTGGTACGGGACCCCCCGAGAGCACTGAAGCTTTCTTT. Amino acids: CASGTGPPESTEAFF.

The genes are TRBV7-8 and TRBJ2-3; the match to TRBD1 covers 8 bases. The CDR3 sequence is 16 residues long. The trim removed 5 bases at V and 6 bases at J, leaving 13 bases unmatched. In germline, CDR1 is SGHVS, CDR2 FQNEAQ. CDR3 amino acids: CASSGQGSGSRDTQYF. In nucleotides, the CDR3 is TGTGCCAGCAGCGGACAGGGTTCGGGGAGCAGGGATACGCAGTATTTT.

In this sample, this clone turned up a few times. The V call is TRBV5-4, the J call TRBJ1-2; 9 bases agree with TRBD1. The length of the CDR3 is 15 residues. Germline CDR1 reads SGHNT; CDR2 reads YYREEE (reference sequence). J was trimmed by 7 bases and V by 4 bases; bases with no gene match: 11. CDR3 nucleotides: TGTGCCAGCAGCCTGGAGGGGACAGGGCTTTTTGGCTACACCTTC. Protein product: CASSLEGTGLFGYTF. The entire variable domain, with the rest obtained from reference TRBV5-4 and TRBJ1-2, is as follows: ETGVTQSPTHLIKTRGQQVTLRCSSQSGHNTVSWYQQALGQGPQFIFQYYREEENGRGNFPPRFSGLQFPNYSSELNVNALELDDSALYLCASSLEGTGLFGYTFGSGTRLTVV.

This clone came up once. The CDR3 bases are TGCAGCGTACAGCGTCAGGGGGCAACTGAAGCTTTCTTT. It codes for CSVQRQGATEAFF. V is TRBV29-1 and J is TRBJ1-1; 8 bases agree with TRBD1. Germline CDR1 reads SQVTM; CDR2 reads ANQGSEA. The CDR3 extends over 13 amino acids. Germline trimming cut 6 bases from V and 5 bases from J; bases unmatched to any gene: 8.

V usage is TRBV6-1 and J usage is TRBJ2-7, with D tentatively TRBD1 (5 bases). The CDR3 has 13 amino acids. Germline CDR1 and CDR2: MNHNS and SASEGT. Trimming took off 4 bases at V and 7 bases at J, with 14 bases between the two ends. The CDR3 protein is CASSVGADGEQYF. CDR3 in DNA: TGTGCCAGCAGTGTTGGGGCCGACGGGGAGCAGTACTTC.

The chain links TRBV10-3 to TRBJ2-7; D remains ambiguous. Germline V gives CDR1 ENHRY, CDR2 SYGVKD. The CDR3 is made up of 14 amino acids. Trimming removed 3 bases at V and 3 bases at J, with 12 bases between. The CDR3, as DNA: TGTGCCATCAGTGAACAACAGAGGATCTACGAGCAGTACTTC. This sequence encodes CAISEQQRIYEQYF.

This clone was seen only a few times. The V gene is TRBV5-8, the J gene TRBJ1-5; no clear D gene. The V gene's germline CDR1 is SGHTS and CDR2 YDEGEE. V lost 5 bases and J 4 bases, leaving 10 bases between the germline ends. This CDR3 is built from 13 residues. CDR3 nucleotide sequence: TGTGCCAGCAGTCATGAACAGAATCAGCCCCAGCATTTT. It is translated as CASSHEQNQPQHF.

The chain has TRBV7-2 and TRBJ2-1; maybe TRBD2 (5 bases). The CDR3 consists of 14 residues. Germline V gene sequence: CDR1 SGHTA, CDR2 FQGNSA. V dropped 3 bases and J dropped 4 bases, with 10 bases sitting between them. CDR3 sequence reads: CASSFGGRYNEQFF. As DNA, the CDR3 is TGTGCCAGCAGCTTCGGCGGGCGGTACAATGAGCAGTTCTTC.

A single count supports this clone. V usage is TRBV29-1 and J usage is TRBJ2-7; 9 bases agree with TRBD2. CDR3 length: 16 residues. Germline lookup yields CDR1 SQVTM and CDR2 ANQGSEA. V was clipped by 6 bases and J by 3 bases; unmatched bases: 15. The CDR3 coding sequence is TGCAGCGTAAAGGGGCTAGCGGGACAGAGGAGCTACGAGCAGTACTTC. Its translation is CSVKGLAGQRSYEQYF.

The J gene is TRBJ2-7, the V gene TRBV30; possibly TRBD2 for D (6 bases). CDR3 length: 13 residues. Germline V lookup: CDR1 GTSNPN, CDR2 SVGIG (reference sequence). The ends were cut back, 3 bases at V and 3 bases at J, with 12 bases in the middle. CDR3 sequence reads: CAWSLPRDYEQYF. For the CDR3, the DNA is TGTGCCTGGAGCCTCCCGCGGGACTACGAGCAGTACTTC.

The J gene is TRBJ1-1, the V gene TRBV10-3, with TRBD1 identical over 8 bases. The CDR3 has 14 amino acids. The V gene's germline CDR1 is ENHRY and CDR2 SYGVKD. Losses at the gene ends were 4 bases for V and 6 bases for J; bases not matched to a gene: 7. For the CDR3, the DNA is TGTGCCATCAGTGTGGGGCAGGGGGCCGCTGAAGCTTTCTTT. Its translation is CAISVGQGAAEAFF.

The V call is TRBV29-1, the J call TRBJ2-7; D is uncertain. The V and J ends lost 6 bases and 4 bases respectively, with 10 bases between them. CDR1 and CDR2 (germline): SQVTM, ANQGSEA. The CDR3 is made up of 11 amino acids. CDR3 in DNA: TGCAGCGTCCTAGTAGGTTACGAGCAGTACTTC. Protein product: CSVLVGYEQYF.

CDR3 sequence: CASSPRQSSYNEQFF. Written as DNA, the CDR3 is TGTGCCAGCAGCCCCCGACAGAGCTCCTACAATGAGCAGTTCTTC. V and J are TRBV11-2 and TRBJ2-1; D is perhaps TRBD1 (5 bases). This CDR3 has 15 amino acids. The germline V and J ends were trimmed by 5 bases and 0 bases, with 11 bases remaining between them. Germline values: CDR1 SGHAT, CDR2 FQNNGV. The complete variable domain, with remaining parts taken from reference TRBV11-2 and TRBJ2-1, reads EAGVAQSPRYKIIEKRQSVAFWCNPISGHATLYWYQQILGQGPKLLIQFQNNGVVDDSQLPKDRFSAERLKGVDSTLKIQPAKLEDSAVYLCASSPRQSSYNEQFFGPGTRLTVL.

This clone was detected only a few times. The chain is built from TRBV19 and TRBJ2-4, with D perhaps being TRBD1 or TRBD2 (6 bases each). The germline CDR1 and CDR2 sequences are LNHDA and SQIVND (reference sequence). The CDR3 loop spans 14 amino acids. V dropped 6 bases and J dropped 6 bases, with 15 bases sitting between them. CDR3 protein: CASRTSGGPNIQYF. Written as DNA, the CDR3 is TGTGCCAGTAGGACTAGTGGGGGGCCAAACATTCAGTACTTC.

The DNA of the CDR3 is TGTGCCAGCAGCTTGAGGGACGGGACCGGGGAGCTGTTTTTT. Its protein is CASSLRDGTGELFF. This chain uses TRBV7-2 with TRBJ2-2, with D possibly being TRBD1 or TRBD2 (5 bases each). Trimming removed 3 bases at V and 5 bases at J, with 10 bases between. The CDR3 extends over 14 amino acids. CDR1 is SGHTA and CDR2 is FQGNSA in the germline V gene.

V is TRBV7-2 and J is TRBJ2-7; D is uncertain. Germline lookup yields CDR1 SGHTA and CDR2 FQGNSA. Between the trimmed V and J ends, which lost 1 base and 4 bases, there was a span of 5 bases. The CDR3 is 12 amino acids. In DNA, the CDR3 is TGTGCCAGCAGCTTAGGAGTTTACGAGCAGTACTTC. Amino acids: CASSLGVYEQYF.

The rearrangement links TRBV5-1 to TRBJ2-5; weak D call: TRBD1 (5 bases). V lost 4 bases and J 5 bases, leaving 12 bases between the germline ends. The CDR3 consists of 13 residues. Germline lookup yields CDR1 SGHRS and CDR2 YFSETQ. In DNA form, the CDR3 reads TGCGCCAGCAGCCCCAGGGCCCACGAGACCCAGTACTTC. Its protein product is CASSPRAHETQYF.

The chain employs TRBV6-1 and TRBJ2-7; D might be TRBD1 (6 bases). CDR1 MNHNS and CDR2 SASEGT come from the germline V gene. V shed 9 bases and J shed 2 bases, with 14 bases lying between them. This CDR3 spans 13 amino acids. The CDR3 is CASIQGSPYEQYF. CDR3 nucleotide sequence: TGTGCCAGTATTCAGGGGTCTCCCTACGAGCAGTACTTC.

The rearrangement joins TRBV30 to TRBJ1-5; tentative D call: TRBD1 (5 bases). The V end was cut by 4 bases, the J end by 8 bases, with 15 bases between. There are 13 residues in the CDR3. From germline, CDR1 is GTSNPN and CDR2 SVGIG (reference sequence). DNA of the CDR3: TGTGCCTGGACAGGTGGGACGGGGGAGCCCCAGCATTTT. Its translation is CAWTGGTGEPQHF.

The chain couples TRBV7-6 to TRBJ2-6; no definite D call. CDR3 length: 12 residues. Germline V gene lookup returns CDR1 SGHVS and CDR2 FNYEAQ. V was cut by 11 bases and J by 2 bases, with 7 bases left in between. The CDR3 loop is CASAAGANVLTF. The CDR3 nucleotides read TGTGCCTCCGCAGCTGGGGCCAACGTCCTGACTTTC.

This clone showed up just once. The V call is TRBV30, the J call TRBJ1-1, with D possibly being TRBD1 (5 bases). The CDR3 contains 13 residues. Trimming removed 3 bases from V and 1 base from J, with 9 bases in between. Germline V CDR1 and CDR2: GTSNPN, SVGIG (reference sequence). The CDR3 region has the DNA TGTGCCTGGAGCGAGACAGAGAACACTGAAGCTTTCTTT. Protein product: CAWSETENTEAFF.

This clone was seen only once. The V and J genes are TRBV9 and TRBJ1-1; 7 bases are a match to TRBD1. The trim removed 8 bases at V and 7 bases at J, leaving 8 bases unmatched. The CDR3 spans 12 residues. Germline V gene sequence: CDR1 SGDLS, CDR2 YYNGEE. The CDR3 DNA sequence: TGTGCCAGTGGGGGGACAGACAATGAAGCTTTCTTT. This encodes CASGGTDNEAFF.

This clone was observed a single time. The chain recombines TRBV29-1 with TRBJ2-7; D gene ambiguous. CDR3 length equals 13 residues. The germline gives CDR1 SQVTM, CDR2 ANQGSEA. Trimming removed 4 bases from V and 3 bases from J, with 13 bases in between. Here the CDR3 DNA reads TGCAGCGTTGTTGGTCTAGGTCGCTACGAGCAGTACTTC. Translating gives CSVVGLGRYEQYF.